The following is a T cell receptor beta chain sequence with its context. Its antigen is undetermined. Template material for amplifying TCR beta CDR3 regions consisted of RNA transcripts. With the HTBI primer set, the TCR CDR3 went through a first round of RT-PCR. TCRdb fed the multiplex PCR reads into MiXCR, producing one record per CDR3 protein. The table has about 770,000 distinct CDR3 sequences, under 20% seen once. Germline V gives CDR1 LNHDA, CDR2 SQIVND (reference sequence). The CDR3 extends over 14 amino acids. The ends were cut back, 10 bases at V and 0 bases at J, with 10 bases in the middle. This specimen comes from a study of T cells in Graves' hyperthyroidism and ophthalmopathy. Whole-study findings and limits: Stable hyperthyroidism and ophthalmopathy were separated using 13 V-J signatures.

The chain joins TRBV19 to TRBJ1-6, with D unclear. The sample was blood. The sequence came from a woman in her 50s with Graves' hyperthyroidism that later progressed to Graves' ophthalmopathy. The CDR3 coding sequence is TGTGCCACTTCGGAGAACTCCTATAATTCACCCCTCCACTTT. This codes for CATSENSYNSPLHF. Variable domain in full (rest from reference TRBV19 and TRBJ1-6): DGGITQSPKYLFRKEGQNVTLSCEQNLNHDAMYWYRQDPGQGLRLIYYSQIVNDFQKGDIAEGYSVSREKKESFPLTVTSAQKNPTAFYLCATSENSYNSPLHFGNGTRLTVT.